These 11 T cell receptor beta chains share one sample of origin, sequenced in a study of blood T cell repertoires in COVID-19. Method: immunoSEQ multiplex PCR; TCRdb's copy keeps in-frame clones and lacks some. The sample has under 300,000 clones, roughly 84% seen once. The specimen was PBMCs or T cells enriched from blood (not recorded which). These receptors were collected from a woman aged 45-65 years who had been exposed to COVID-19.

The chain carries TRBV19 and TRBJ1-1; TRBD1 matches at 9 bases. Germline V gene sequence: CDR1 LNHDA, CDR2 SQIVND (reference sequence). J was trimmed by 4 bases and V by 5 bases; bases with no gene match: 11. This CDR3 comprises 16 residues. The CDR3 is CASSGSGTGYSTEAFF. The CDR3 DNA sequence: TGTGCCAGTAGTGGATCCGGGACAGGGTATAGCACTGAAGCTTTCTTT.

This chain links TRBV10-2 with TRBJ2-7; 7 bases fit TRBD1. The germline V gene has CDR1 WSHSY and CDR2 SAAADI. The CDR3 runs to 15 residues. V lost 4 bases, J lost 2 bases, and 8 bases stayed unmatched. The CDR3 sequence is CASSVLGDSTYEQYF. The CDR3 DNA sequence: TGCGCCAGCAGTGTCTTGGGGGACAGTACCTACGAGCAGTACTTC.

The chain uses TRBV5-6 and TRBJ2-3; 10 bases match TRBD2. Germline CDR1 and CDR2: SGHDT and YYEEEE. With 2 bases clipped from V and 1 base from J, the junction kept 7 bases outside the gene matches. The CDR3 extends over 17 amino acids. Written as DNA, the CDR3 is TGTGCCAGCAGCTTCAGGTCTAGCGGGGGCCGCACAGATACGCAGTATTTT. Its translation: CASSFRSSGGRTDTQYF. Looking up the rest from reference TRBV5-6 and TRBJ2-3 gives the full variable domain: DAGVTQSPTHLIKTRGQQVTLRCSPKSGHDTVSWYQQALGQGPQFIFQYYEEEERQRGNFPDRFSGHQFPNYSSELNVNALLLGDSALYLCASSFRSSGGRTDTQYFGPGTRLTVL.

This chain uses TRBV27 with TRBJ1-6; D possibly corresponds to TRBD1 (6 bases). Trimming cost V 7 bases and J 9 bases, with 13 bases left between them. Looked up from germline, CDR1 is MNHEY and CDR2 is SMNVEV (reference sequence). This CDR3 is built from 13 residues. The CDR3 reads CASNSGQSSPLHF. CDR3 DNA sequence: TGTGCCAGCAACTCAGGACAGAGTTCACCCCTCCACTTT.

In this sample, this clone turned up once. This chain uses TRBV19 with TRBJ1-2, with 9 bases lining up with TRBD1. V lost 8 bases, J lost 5 bases, and 18 bases stayed unmatched. The CDR3 is 17 residues long. Germline V lookup: CDR1 LNHDA, CDR2 SQIVND (reference sequence). In DNA, the CDR3 is TGTGCCAGTGGATCCGCCGGGACAGGGCGAAGACTTTATGGCTACACCTTC. Translation: CASGSAGTGRRLYGYTF.

The chain employs TRBV19 and TRBJ1-4, with D hard to call. CDR3 length: 17 residues. Trimming removed 1 base from V and 5 bases from J, with 17 bases in between. Germline CDR1 reads LNHDA; CDR2 reads SQIVND (reference sequence). The DNA of the CDR3 is TGTGCCAGTAGTATAGCCATTTACAATGCACCGAATGAAAAACTGTTTTTT. As protein: CASSIAIYNAPNEKLFF. Combining the CDR3 with reference TRBV19 and TRBJ1-4 gives the whole variable domain DGGITQSPKYLFRKEGQNVTLSCEQNLNHDAMYWYRQDPGQGLRLIYYSQIVNDFQKGDIAEGYSVSREKKESFPLTVTSAQKNPTAFYLCASSIAIYNAPNEKLFFGSGTQLSVL.

With respect to this clone: At one boundary the junction diverges from the germline segment, which might be a read error. This chain connects TRBV7-9 to TRBJ1-1; D is possibly TRBD1 (5 bases). The CDR3 is 12 residues long. From germline, CDR1 is SEHNR and CDR2 FQNEAQ (reference sequence). In nucleotides, the CDR3 is TGTACCAGCAGCCGGGGGTTCACTGAAGCTTTCTTT. Its protein is CTSSRGFTEAFF.

This clone is a singleton in its sample. The V and J genes are TRBV28 and TRBJ2-5, with TRBD1 as a possible D gene (5 bases). Germline V lookup: CDR1 MDHEN, CDR2 SYDVKM. This CDR3 region has 14 residues. V dropped 4 bases and J dropped 7 bases, with 16 bases sitting between them. The CDR3 DNA follows: TGTGCCAGCAGTTCTAACGATGGGGCCAGGACCCAGTACTTC. Protein sequence: CASSSNDGARTQYF.

The CDR3 DNA follows: TGTGCCTGGAGTCGCGGGCCCTCCTCGGGGGAGCAGTACTTC. It encodes CAWSRGPSSGEQYF. The rearrangement links TRBV30 to TRBJ2-7; perhaps TRBD2 as D (5 bases). The CDR3 has 14 amino acids. Between the trimmed V and J ends, which lost 2 bases and 7 bases, there was a span of 18 bases. Germline CDR1 GTSNPN, CDR2 SVGIG (reference sequence).

The CDR3 region is CASSLLAGDYNEQFF. Written as DNA, the CDR3 is TGCGCCAGCAGCTTACTAGCGGGGGATTACAATGAGCAGTTCTTC. This chain joins TRBV5-1 and TRBJ2-1; TRBD2 matches at 11 bases. CDR1 and CDR2 from the germline V gene are SGHRS and YFSETQ. The CDR3 has 15 residues. Trimming took 2 bases from V and 4 from J; bases not matched to a gene: 2.

This chain connects TRBV3-1 (or the pseudogene TRBV3-2) to TRBJ1-6; a possible D gene is TRBD1 (5 bases). From germline, CDR1 is LGHDT and CDR2 YNNKEL (reference sequence). The V end lost 4 bases, the J end lost 8 bases, and 15 bases lay between the germline ends. The CDR3 covers 15 residues. The CDR3 nucleotides are TGTGCCAGCAGCCCGAGACCCCCCAGGGATTCACCCCTCCACTTT. Translating it yields CASSPRPPRDSPLHF.